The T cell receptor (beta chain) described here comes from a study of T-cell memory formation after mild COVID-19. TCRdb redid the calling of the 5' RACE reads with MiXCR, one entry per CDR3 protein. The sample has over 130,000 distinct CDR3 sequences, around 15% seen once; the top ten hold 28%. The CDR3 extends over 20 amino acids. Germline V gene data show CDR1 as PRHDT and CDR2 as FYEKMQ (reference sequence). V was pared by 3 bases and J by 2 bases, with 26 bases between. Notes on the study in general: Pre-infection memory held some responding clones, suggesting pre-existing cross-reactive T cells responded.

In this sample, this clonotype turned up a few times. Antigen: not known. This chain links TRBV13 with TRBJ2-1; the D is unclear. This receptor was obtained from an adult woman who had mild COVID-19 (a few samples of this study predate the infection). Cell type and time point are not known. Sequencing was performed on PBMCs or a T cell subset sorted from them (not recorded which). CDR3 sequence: CASSFPPHHSASQPYNEQFF. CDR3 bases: TGTGCCAGCAGCTTCCCACCTCACCATTCGGCTAGTCAACCCTACAATGAGCAGTTCTTC. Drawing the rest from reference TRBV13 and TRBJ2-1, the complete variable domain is AAGVIQSPRHLIKEKRETATLKCYPIPRHDTVYWYQQGPGQDPQFLISFYEKMQSDKGSIPDRFSAQQFSDYHSELNMSSLELGDSALYFCASSFPPHHSASQPYNEQFFGPGTRLTVL.